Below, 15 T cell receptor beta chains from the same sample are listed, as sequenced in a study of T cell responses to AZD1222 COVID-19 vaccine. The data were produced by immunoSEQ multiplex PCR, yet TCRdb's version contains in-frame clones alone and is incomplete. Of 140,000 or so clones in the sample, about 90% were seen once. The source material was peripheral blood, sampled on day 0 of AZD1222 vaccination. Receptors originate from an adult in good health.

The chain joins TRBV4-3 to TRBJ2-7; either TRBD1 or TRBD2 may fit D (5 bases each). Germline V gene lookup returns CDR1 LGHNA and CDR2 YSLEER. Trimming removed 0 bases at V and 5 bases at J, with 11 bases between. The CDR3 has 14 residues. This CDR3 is CASSQEYGDHEQYF. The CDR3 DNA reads TGCGCCAGCAGCCAAGAATACGGGGACCACGAGCAGTACTTC.

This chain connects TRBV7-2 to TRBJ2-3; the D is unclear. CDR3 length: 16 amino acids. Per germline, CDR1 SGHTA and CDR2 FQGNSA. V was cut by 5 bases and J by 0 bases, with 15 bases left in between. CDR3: CASSPLRRSSTDTQYF. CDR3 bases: TGTGCCAGCAGCCCCCTTCGGCGCTCTAGCACAGATACGCAGTATTTT.

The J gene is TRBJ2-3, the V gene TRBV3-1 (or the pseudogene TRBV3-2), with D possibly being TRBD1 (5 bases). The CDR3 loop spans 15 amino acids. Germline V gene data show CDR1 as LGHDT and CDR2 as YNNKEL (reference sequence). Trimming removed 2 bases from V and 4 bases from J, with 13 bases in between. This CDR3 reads CASSQRGRVPDTQYF. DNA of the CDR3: TGTGCCAGCAGCCAAAGGGGTCGGGTCCCAGATACGCAGTATTTT.

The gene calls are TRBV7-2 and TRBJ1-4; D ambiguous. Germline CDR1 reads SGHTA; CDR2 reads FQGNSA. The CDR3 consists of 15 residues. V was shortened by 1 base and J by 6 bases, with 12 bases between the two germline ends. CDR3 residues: CASSLDRPQHEKLFF. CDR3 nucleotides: TGTGCCAGCAGCTTAGATCGACCTCAGCATGAAAAACTGTTTTTT. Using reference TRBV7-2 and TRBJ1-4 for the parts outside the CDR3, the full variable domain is GAGVSQSPSNKVTEKGKDVELRCDPISGHTALYWYRQSLGQGLEFLIYFQGNSAPDKSGLPSDRFSAERTGGSVSTLTIQRTQQEDSAVYLCASSLDRPQHEKLFFGSGTQLSVL.

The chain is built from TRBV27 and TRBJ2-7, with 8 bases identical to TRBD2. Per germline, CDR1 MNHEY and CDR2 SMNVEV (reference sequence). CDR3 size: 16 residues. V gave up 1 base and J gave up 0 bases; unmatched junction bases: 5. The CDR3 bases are TGTGCCAGCAGTTTATTTAGCGGGGTAAGCTCCTACGAGCAGTACTTC. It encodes CASSLFSGVSSYEQYF.

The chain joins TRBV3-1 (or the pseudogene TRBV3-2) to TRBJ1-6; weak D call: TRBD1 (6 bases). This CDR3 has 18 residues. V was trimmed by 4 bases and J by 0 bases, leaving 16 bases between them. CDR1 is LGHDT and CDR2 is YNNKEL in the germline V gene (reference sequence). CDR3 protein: CASSPRGGDTSYNSPLHF. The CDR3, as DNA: TGTGCCAGCAGCCCAAGGGGGGGAGATACCTCCTATAATTCACCCCTCCACTTT.

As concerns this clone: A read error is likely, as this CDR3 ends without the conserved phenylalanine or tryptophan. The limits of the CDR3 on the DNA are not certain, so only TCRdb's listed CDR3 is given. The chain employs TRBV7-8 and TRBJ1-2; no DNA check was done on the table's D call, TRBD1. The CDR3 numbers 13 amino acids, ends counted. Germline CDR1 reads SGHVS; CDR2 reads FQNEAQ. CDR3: CASSLVIGGANQL.

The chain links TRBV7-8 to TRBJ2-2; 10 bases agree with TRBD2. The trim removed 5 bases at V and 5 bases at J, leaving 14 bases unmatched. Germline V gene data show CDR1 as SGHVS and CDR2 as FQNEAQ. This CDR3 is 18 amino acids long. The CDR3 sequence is CASSTLPPGLASTGELFF. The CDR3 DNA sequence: TGTGCCAGCAGCACCCTCCCCCCGGGACTAGCGAGTACCGGGGAGCTGTTTTTT.

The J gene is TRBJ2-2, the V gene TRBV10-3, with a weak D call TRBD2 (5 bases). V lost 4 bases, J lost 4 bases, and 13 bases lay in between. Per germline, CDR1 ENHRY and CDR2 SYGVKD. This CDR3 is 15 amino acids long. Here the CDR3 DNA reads TGTGCCATCAGTGTTTCGAGGGTCGGCACCGGGGAGCTGTTTTTT. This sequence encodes CAISVSRVGTGELFF.

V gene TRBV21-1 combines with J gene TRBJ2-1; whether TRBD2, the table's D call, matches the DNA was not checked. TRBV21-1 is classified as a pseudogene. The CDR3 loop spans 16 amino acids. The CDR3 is CASSKVRGPSSGEQFF. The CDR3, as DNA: TGTGCCAGCAGCAAAGTGCGGGGGCCGTCCTCCGGTGAGCAGTTCTTC.

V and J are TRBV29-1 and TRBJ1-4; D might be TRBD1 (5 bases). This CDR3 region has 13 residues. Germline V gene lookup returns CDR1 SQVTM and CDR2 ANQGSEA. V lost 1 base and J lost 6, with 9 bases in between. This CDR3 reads CSVEVGVDEKLFF. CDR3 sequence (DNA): TGCAGCGTTGAAGTGGGGGTGGATGAAAAACTGTTTTTT. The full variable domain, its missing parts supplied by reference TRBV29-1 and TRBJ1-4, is SAVISQKPSRDICQRGTSLTIQCQVDSQVTMMFWYRQQPGQSLTLIATANQGSEATYESGFVIDKFPISRPNLTFSTLTVSNMSPEDSSIYLCSVEVGVDEKLFFGSGTQLSVL.

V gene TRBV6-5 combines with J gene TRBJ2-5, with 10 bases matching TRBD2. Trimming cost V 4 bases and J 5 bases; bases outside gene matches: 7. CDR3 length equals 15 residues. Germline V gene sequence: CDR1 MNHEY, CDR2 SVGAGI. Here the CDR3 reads CASSSQGLAWETQYF. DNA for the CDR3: TGTGCCAGCAGTTCCCAGGGACTAGCGTGGGAGACCCAGTACTTC.

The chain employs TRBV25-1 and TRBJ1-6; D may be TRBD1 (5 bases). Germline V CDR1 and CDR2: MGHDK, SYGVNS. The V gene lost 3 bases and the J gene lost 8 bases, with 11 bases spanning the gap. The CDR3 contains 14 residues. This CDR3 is CASSDLRGYSPLHF. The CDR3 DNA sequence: TGTGCCAGCAGTGATTTAAGGGGTTATTCACCCCTCCACTTT.

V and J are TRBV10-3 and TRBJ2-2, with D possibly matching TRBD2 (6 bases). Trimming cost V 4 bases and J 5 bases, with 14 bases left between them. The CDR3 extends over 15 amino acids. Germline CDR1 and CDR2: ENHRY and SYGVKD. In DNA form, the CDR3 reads TGTGCCATCAGTGTGGGGGACTCCTCAACCGGGGAGCTGTTTTTT. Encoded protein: CAISVGDSSTGELFF.

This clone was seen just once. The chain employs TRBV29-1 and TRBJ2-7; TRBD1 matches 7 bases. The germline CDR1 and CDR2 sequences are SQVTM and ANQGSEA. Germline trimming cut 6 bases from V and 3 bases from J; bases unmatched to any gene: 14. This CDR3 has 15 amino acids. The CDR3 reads CSVVTGYGISYEQYF. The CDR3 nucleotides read TGCAGCGTAGTGACAGGGTACGGCATTAGCTACGAGCAGTACTTC.